What follows describes a single T cell receptor beta chain. This clonotype turned up a few times. Its recognized antigen is unknown. Base quality data are lacking; no much larger clone is found one base away. In the paper's terms, the treatment or condition label means: live attenuated yellow fever vaccine strain. At each blood-draw timepoint, two biological replicates of bulk PBMCs were obtained. PBMCs were isolated from peripheral blood using a standard Ficoll-Paque protocol. TriZol was used to extract RNA from bulk PBMCs, CD4 and CD8 fractions, and dextramer-positive and dextramer-negative fractions. TCR cDNA was synthesized by 5'RACE template switching, through which a universal primer site and unique molecular identifiers were introduced. Priming of cDNA synthesis was performed from both the TCR alpha and TCR beta constant segments. Library amplification involved two PCR steps, and the second step added sample barcodes and sequencing adapters. Libraries were sequenced on Illumina HiSeq 2500 (2x100 bp) or NovaSeq (2x150 bp). Processing in the source paper ran as follows. Reads were demultiplexed and collapsed into UMI consensus sequences with MIGEC, and V(D)J alignment was performed with MiXCR. Using edgeR on replicate PBMC samples, clonotypes were called vaccine-responding if FDR was below 0.01 and the log2 fold change was above 5 up to day 15. Each bulk clonotype was labeled CD4 or CD8 based on which sequenced repertoire, CD4 or CD8, contained the clonotype at higher abundance. TCRdb handled the public reads itself, with Q25 trimming in fastp and clone calling in MiXCR, and kept productive beta chains. Each CDR3 protein gets just one entry, which takes the most common genes and DNA from the rows behind it. Clone size and V and J calls follow TCRdb, not the original study. The sample table shows approximately 300,000 distinct CDR3 sequences, and around 6.8% are seen once. The leading ten clones occupy roughly a sixth of the sample.

The source of the sample is a study of T cells after yellow fever vaccination (dated by TCRdb to between 2018 and 2021). Study-wide context: The SMART-Seq v4 Ultra Low Input RNA kit was used to prepare libraries from fractions with low cell numbers. Bulk TCR alpha and beta repertoires were sequenced longitudinally to track T-cell clones before and after primary and booster YFV17D yellow fever vaccination. Two healthy male donors made up the cohort, one aged 18 to 29 years and the other aged 30 to 40 years. Blood samples were taken at several timepoints before and after primary and secondary immunization, and bulk PBMC replicates and cell subsets were isolated. General conclusions and limits of the study: Because the study included only a couple of donors, the extent to which the findings can be generalized is limited. A small fraction of clonotypes appeared in both the CD4 and CD8 compartments, likely as a result of convergent recombination. Compared with the primary T-cell response, the secondary T-cell response was faster but weaker, reaching its peak on day 5 rather than on day 15. After the booster, most clones that had expanded after primary vaccination were detected again (around 97% of CD4 and around 88% of CD8), suggesting broad maintenance of memory. Computational filtering was needed because FACS-sorted repertoires could contain abundant contaminating clonotypes from the bulk population.

CDR1 SGHDT and CDR2 YYEEEE are derived from the germline V gene. Including the terminal cysteine and phenylalanine, the CDR3 comprises 14 residues. The sequence is cut down to CDR3 DNA, 42 bases in frame from base 1. V drops 0 bases and J drops 9 bases, leaving 14 bases in between. The TCR comes from a man between 18 and 29 years old who received the YFV17D yellow fever vaccine. The sample consisted of PBMCs, taken roughly 46 days after the first yellow fever vaccination. The chain is encoded by TRBV5-6 joined to TRBJ2-3; the D region possibly corresponds to TRBD2 (5 bases align). The CDR3 protein is CASSLVGQRRTQYF. The sequenced DNA: TGTGCCAGCAGCTTGGTCGGGCAGCGGAGGACGCAGTATTTT.